This entry lists 31 T cell receptor beta chains sequenced from one sample in a study of blood T cell repertoires in COVID-19. The protocol was immunoSEQ multiplex PCR, while the TCRdb copy is restricted to in-frame clones and leaves out a portion. The sample lists roughly 250,000 clones; 90% to 95% were seen once. The sample comprised PBMCs or T cells enriched from blood (not recorded which). Receptors were obtained from a woman aged 18-35 years who had recovered from COVID-19.

The chain links TRBV7-9 to TRBJ2-1, with D possibly TRBD1 on 6 matching bases. V was trimmed by 5 bases and J by 6 bases, leaving 17 bases between them. This CDR3 is 15 amino acids long. Germline-derived CDR1 and CDR2 are SEHNR and FQNEAQ (reference sequence). CDR3 residues: CASSLGTLRSNEQFF. Here the CDR3 DNA reads TGTGCCAGCAGCCTTGGGACACTGAGGTCCAATGAGCAGTTCTTC.

The chain is built from TRBV4-1 and TRBJ1-1; D unclear. V lost 3 bases and J lost 2, with 16 bases in between. The CDR3 spans 16 residues. CDR1 and CDR2 from the germline V gene are MGHRA and YSYEKL. Written as DNA, the CDR3 is TGCGCCAGCAGCCAGGCTCAAACAAGGAGTAACACTGAAGCTTTCTTT. Protein: CASSQAQTRSNTEAFF.

A single count supports this clone. J is TRBJ1-2 and V is TRBV27; D is undetermined. Germline V lookup: CDR1 MNHEY, CDR2 SMNVEV (reference sequence). V lost 5 bases and J lost 2, with 9 bases in between. This CDR3 comprises 13 residues. CDR3: CASSALGNYGYTF. For the CDR3, the DNA is TGTGCCAGCAGTGCTCTCGGGAACTATGGCTACACCTTC.

The chain combines TRBV5-1 with TRBJ2-1; the match to TRBD2 covers 7 bases. The V and J ends lost 4 bases and 2 bases, in that order; junction bases with no gene match: 6. The length of the CDR3 is 15 residues. Germline-derived CDR1 and CDR2 are SGHRS and YFSETQ. The CDR3 spells CASSLRGDAYNEQFF. Here the CDR3 DNA reads TGCGCCAGCAGCCTCCGGGGGGACGCCTACAATGAGCAGTTCTTC.

This clone was counted a few times. The CDR3 coding sequence is TGTGCCAGCAGTGGACAGGGTAACACCGGGGAGCTGTTTTTT. As protein: CASSGQGNTGELFF. The chain joins TRBV2 to TRBJ2-2, with TRBD1 matching 7 bases. Germline CDR1 and CDR2: SNHLY and FYNNEI. Germline trimming cut 4 bases from V and 2 bases from J; bases unmatched to any gene: 1. The CDR3 is 14 amino acids. The full variable domain, its missing parts supplied by reference TRBV2 and TRBJ2-2, is EPEVTQTPSHQVTQMGQEVILRCVPISNHLYFYWYRQILGQKVEFLVSFYNNEISEKSEIFDDQFSVERPDGSNFTLKIRSTKLEDSAMYFCASSGQGNTGELFFGEGSRLTVL.

The chain employs TRBV15 and TRBJ1-1; possibly TRBD1 for D (5 bases). This CDR3 has 16 amino acids. Germline lookup yields CDR1 LNHNV and CDR2 YYDKDF (reference sequence). The ends were cut back, 0 bases at V and 3 bases at J, with 14 bases in the middle. The CDR3 sequence: CATSRDRSRADTEAFF. CDR3 bases: TGTGCCACCAGCAGAGATCGGAGCAGGGCAGACACTGAAGCTTTCTTT.

V is TRBV9 and J is TRBJ1-6, with 8 bases fitting TRBD1. CDR1 is SGDLS, CDR2 YYNGEE, per germline. The CDR3 is made up of 13 amino acids. The trim removed 3 bases at V and 10 bases at J, leaving 3 bases unmatched. CDR3 nucleotide sequence: TGTGCCAGCAGCGCGGACAGGGCGTCACCCCTCCACTTT. Its translation is CASSADRASPLHF.

The gene calls are TRBV19 and TRBJ2-7; 10 bases match TRBD1. CDR3 size: 15 residues. The junction had 3 bases not matched to a gene; V was cut back by 3 bases and J by 1 base. CDR1 is LNHDA, CDR2 SQIVND, per germline (reference sequence). The CDR3 protein is CASSIGTGDSYEQYF. The CDR3 nucleotides read TGTGCCAGTAGTATCGGGACAGGGGATTCCTACGAGCAGTACTTC.

The chain links TRBV6-5 to TRBJ1-6; D possibly corresponds to TRBD1 (5 bases). The CDR3 contains 16 residues. Deletions cut 0 bases from V and 7 bases from J, with 13 bases between. Germline lookup yields CDR1 MNHEY and CDR2 SVGAGI. Here the CDR3 DNA reads TGTGCCAGCAGTTACTCGATTCAGGGACTAAATTCACCCCTCCACTTT. Its protein is CASSYSIQGLNSPLHF.

V gene TRBV3-1 (or the pseudogene TRBV3-2) combines with J gene TRBJ1-6; no clear D. This CDR3 spans 14 amino acids. V lost 6 bases to trimming and J lost 10 bases, with 16 bases between them. The germline CDR1 and CDR2 sequences are LGHDT and YNNKEL (reference sequence). The CDR3 loop is CASSSGDTRSPLHF. In DNA form, the CDR3 reads TGTGCCAGCAGTTCGGGAGATACAAGGTCACCCCTCCACTTT.

This clone was detected a few times. V usage is TRBV9 and J usage is TRBJ1-2; D may be TRBD1 (6 bases). The V end was cut by 3 bases, the J end by 4 bases, with 16 bases between. The CDR3 is 15 residues long. CDR1 is SGDLS and CDR2 is YYNGEE in the germline V gene. For the CDR3, the DNA is TGTGCCAGCAGCGGCCCCCAGGGGCTGGTCTATGGCTACACCTTC. Translation: CASSGPQGLVYGYTF.

The genes are TRBV28 and TRBJ2-3; 9 bases map to TRBD2. Germline assignment: CDR1 MDHEN and CDR2 SYDVKM. Trimming removed 5 bases from V and 3 bases from J; junction bases left unmatched: 6. CDR3 length: 15 amino acids. The CDR3 DNA reads as TGTGCCAGCAGTCCCCTGGCGGGAGGGACAGATACGCAGTATTTT. Protein: CASSPLAGGTDTQYF.

The chain uses TRBV28 and TRBJ2-7; 8 bases match TRBD1. CDR1 and CDR2 from the germline V gene are MDHEN and SYDVKM. This CDR3 spans 16 amino acids. With 0 bases clipped from V and 5 bases from J, the junction kept 9 bases outside the gene matches. The DNA of the CDR3 is TGTGCCAGCAGTTTATGGACCAGGACAGGGCGGCACGAGCAGTACTTC. Amino acids: CASSLWTRTGRHEQYF.

The chain is built from TRBV7-2 and TRBJ1-5; D call uncertain. CDR1 and CDR2 (germline): SGHTA, FQGNSA. The V end lost 4 bases, the J end lost 4 bases, and 11 bases lay between the germline ends. This CDR3 comprises 14 residues. The CDR3 loop reads CASSSTTGNQPQHF. CDR3 nucleotide sequence: TGTGCCAGCAGCTCAACCACGGGAAATCAGCCCCAGCATTTT.

The chain couples TRBV5-1 to TRBJ1-2; 8 bases map to TRBD1. Losses at the gene ends were 3 bases for V and 4 bases for J; bases not matched to a gene: 5. Germline CDR1 and CDR2: SGHRS and YFSETQ. This CDR3 contains 14 residues. CDR3 in amino acids: CASSSDRVGYGYTF. The CDR3 DNA sequence: TGCGCCAGCAGCTCGGACAGGGTCGGCTATGGCTACACCTTC.

The gene calls are TRBV4-1 and TRBJ1-6; D is perhaps TRBD1 (6 bases). The CDR3 has 17 residues. V lost 3 bases and J lost 8, with 20 bases in between. Germline values: CDR1 MGHRA, CDR2 YSYEKL. Here the CDR3 reads CASSHQEVTGRYSPLHF. The CDR3 DNA reads as TGCGCCAGCAGCCACCAAGAGGTCACAGGGCGATATTCACCCCTCCACTTT.

The chain employs TRBV7-2 and TRBJ2-1; D is ambiguous. Germline V lookup: CDR1 SGHTA, CDR2 FQGNSA. Trimming pared 3 bases from V and 4 bases from J, leaving 7 bases between. CDR3 length equals 13 residues. The CDR3 DNA follows: TGTGCCAGCAGCTTGAGGCCTTACAATGAGCAGTTCTTC. This encodes CASSLRPYNEQFF.

V usage is TRBV5-6 and J usage is TRBJ1-1; 7 bases match TRBD1. The CDR3 contains 13 residues. Germline CDR1 SGHDT, CDR2 YYEEEE. V shed 4 bases, J shed 7 bases, and the junction held 7 bases outside the gene matches. Here the CDR3 reads CASSHGQVNEAFF. CDR3 DNA sequence: TGTGCCAGCAGCCACGGACAGGTAAATGAAGCTTTCTTT.

J is TRBJ2-7 and V is TRBV7-9, with D hard to call. There are 13 residues in the CDR3. The germline CDR1 and CDR2 sequences are SEHNR and FQNEAQ (reference sequence). V was trimmed by 5 bases and J by 0 bases, leaving 8 bases between them. CDR3 sequence reads: CASSATSSYEQYF. CDR3 coding DNA: TGTGCCAGCAGCGCAACGAGCTCCTACGAGCAGTACTTC. Complete variable domain (other parts from reference TRBV7-9 and TRBJ2-7): DTGVSQNPRHKITKRGQNVTFRCDPISEHNRLYWYRQTLGQGPEFLTYFQNEAQLEKSRLLSDRFSAERPKGSFSTLEIQRTEQGDSAMYLCASSATSSYEQYFGPGTRLTVT.

Worth noting for this clone: One end of the junction is discordant with germline, which a read error may explain. The chain is built from TRBV4-1 and TRBJ2-7; no clear D gene. The CDR3 runs 14 residues. In germline, CDR1 is MGHRA, CDR2 YSYEKL. The DNA of the CDR3 is TGCGCCAGCAGCCAAGAGAGAGTCTCCCACGAGCAGTACTTC. Encoded protein: CASSQERVSHEQYF.

The V gene is TRBV2, the J gene TRBJ2-5; D gene uncertain. The CDR3 length is 13 residues. Trimming cost V 4 bases and J 4 bases, with 10 bases left between them. Germline CDR1 reads SNHLY; CDR2 reads FYNNEI. In DNA, the CDR3 is TGTGCCAGCAGTGCAGGTCTAATAGAGACCCAGTACTTC. It translates to CASSAGLIETQYF.

The J gene is TRBJ1-1, the V gene TRBV10-1; TRBD1 is a possible D gene (6 bases). Germline CDR1 reads WNHNN; CDR2 reads SYGVQD (reference sequence). V was clipped by 9 bases and J by 11 bases, with 13 bases between them. The CDR3 is made up of 10 amino acids. CDR3 residues: CARLQGRAFF. The CDR3 DNA reads TGCGCCAGACTACAGGGACGTGCTTTCTTT.

This chain connects TRBV18 to TRBJ1-2, with D hard to call. V lost 1 base and J lost 6, with 6 bases in between. The CDR3 loop spans 12 amino acids. Germline assignment: CDR1 KGHSH and CDR2 LQKENI. The CDR3 sequence: CASSPLEDGYTF. CDR3 nucleotide sequence: TGTGCCAGCTCACCACTGGAGGATGGCTACACCTTC.

The rearrangement uses TRBV27 and TRBJ1-2; D might be TRBD1 (5 bases). Germline lookup yields CDR1 MNHEY and CDR2 SMNVEV (reference sequence). The ends were cut back, 6 bases at V and 10 bases at J, with 15 bases in the middle. The CDR3 extends over 12 amino acids. The CDR3, as DNA: TGTGCCAGCAGCAGAACAGGCTTTGACTACACCTTC. Translating gives CASSRTGFDYTF.

For the CDR3, the DNA is TGTGCCAGTAGTATAGCGGCAGGGGGTGATCAGCCCCAGCATTTT. It codes for CASSIAAGGDQPQHF. The V gene is TRBV19, the J gene TRBJ1-5; 7 nucleotides agree with TRBD1. CDR3 length: 15 amino acids. With V trimmed by 1 base and J by 5 bases, 5 bases remained unmatched. Germline V gives CDR1 LNHDA, CDR2 SQIVND (reference sequence).

The chain is built from TRBV5-6 and TRBJ1-5; D gene uncertain. V was pared by 4 bases and J by 2 bases, with 10 bases between. Germline V gives CDR1 SGHDT, CDR2 YYEEEE. This CDR3 has 14 residues. The CDR3 spells CASSPAAGNQPQHF. The DNA for the CDR3 is TGTGCCAGCAGCCCTGCGGCGGGCAATCAGCCCCAGCATTTT.

The chain uses TRBV6-5 and TRBJ2-7; D gene uncertain. The CDR3 is 14 amino acids. In germline, CDR1 is MNHEY, CDR2 SVGAGI. The germline V and J ends were trimmed by 2 bases and 3 bases, with 11 bases remaining between them. The CDR3 here is CASSYGQIDYEQYF. The CDR3 bases are TGTGCCAGCAGTTACGGGCAGATAGACTACGAGCAGTACTTC.

The chain joins TRBV3-1 (or the pseudogene TRBV3-2) to TRBJ2-1, with D possibly TRBD2 on 7 matching bases. Trimming stripped 0 bases from V and 4 bases from J, with 16 bases between. The CDR3 length is 17 residues. Germline loops: CDR1 LGHDT, CDR2 YNNKEL (reference sequence). In nucleotides, the CDR3 is TGTGCCAGCAGCCAAGACTGGGGGCGGGGGCCTTACAATGAGCAGTTCTTC. It specifies CASSQDWGRGPYNEQFF.

The V and J genes are TRBV11-1 and TRBJ1-1; TRBD1 aligns across 9 bases. This CDR3 contains 15 residues. The germline V gene encodes CDR1 SGHAT and CDR2 FQDESV (reference sequence). Trimming removed 2 bases from V and 5 bases from J; junction bases left unmatched: 6. The CDR3 here is CASSLLTGGLTEAFF. CDR3 DNA: TGTGCCAGCAGCTTATTAACAGGGGGCTTGACTGAAGCTTTCTTT.

This chain connects TRBV11-3 to TRBJ1-3; no clear D gene. The V end lost 3 bases, the J end lost 6 bases, and 9 bases lay between the germline ends. Per germline, CDR1 SGHNT and CDR2 YENEEA. The CDR3 runs to 13 residues. CDR3 DNA sequence: TGTGCCAGCAGCTTGTTCCGAGCAAACACCATATATTTT. Its protein is CASSLFRANTIYF.

Written as DNA, the CDR3 is TGTGCCAGCTCACCATATTTGGACTCGGGATCGGGGTATGGCTACACCTTC. Translation: CASSPYLDSGSGYGYTF. V gene TRBV18 combines with J gene TRBJ1-2, with D hard to call. The CDR3 extends over 17 amino acids. V was pared by 2 bases and J by 5 bases, with 21 bases between. In germline, CDR1 is KGHSH, CDR2 LQKENI. Full variable domain (rest looked up from reference TRBV18 and TRBJ1-2): NAGVMQNPRHLVRRRGQEARLRCSPMKGHSHVYWYRQLPEEGLKFMVYLQKENIIDESGMPKERFSAEFPKEGPSILRIQQVVRGDSAAYFCASSPYLDSGSGYGYTFGSGTRLTVV.